Presented here are 20 T cell receptor beta chains from one specimen sequenced in a study of CD8 T cells in ankylosing spondylitis. General study points: Ankylosing spondylitis blood appeared to be characterized by a TCR beta motif of 7 to 9 highly homologous variants.

Their recognized antigens are unknown. TCRdb reprocessed the 5' RACE reads with MiXCR, giving one entry per CDR3 protein. The sample shows about 210,000 distinct CDR3 sequences, 7.3% of them seen only once. The sequencing sample was made of blood, either unsorted or a sorted T cell fraction (not recorded which). These receptors were collected from a male donor with ankylosing spondylitis.

V gene TRBV7-9 combines with J gene TRBJ2-5, with TRBD2 matching 7 bases. This CDR3 region has 15 residues. The V gene's germline CDR1 is SEHNR and CDR2 FQNEAQ (reference sequence). The V segment lost 5 bases and the J segment 3 bases; nucleotides outside the gene matches: 9. In nucleotides, the CDR3 is TGTGCCAGCAGCCCCCGGACCAGCGGGAAAGAGACCCAGTACTTC. It translates to CASSPRTSGKETQYF.

This clonotype was detected many times. This rearrangement joins TRBV7-9 to TRBJ2-3; the D gene is possibly TRBD2 (5 bases). V dropped 8 bases and J dropped 3 bases, with 12 bases sitting between them. Germline V gene sequence: CDR1 SEHNR, CDR2 FQNEAQ (reference sequence). The CDR3 covers 13 residues. The CDR3 spells CASREVLTDTQYF. The CDR3 bases are TGTGCCAGCCGGGAAGTCCTGACAGATACGCAGTATTTT.

This clonotype showed up many times. The gene calls are TRBV7-9 and TRBJ2-1; D may correspond to TRBD1 or TRBD2 (6 bases each). The CDR3 loop spans 14 amino acids. The V gene's germline CDR1 is SEHNR and CDR2 FQNEAQ (reference sequence). Deletions cut 7 bases from V and 5 bases from J, with 15 bases between. CDR3: CASIQGGLHNEQFF. The CDR3 DNA reads as TGTGCCAGCATCCAAGGGGGACTCCACAATGAGCAGTTCTTC.

This clonotype came up many times. V is TRBV4-3 and J is TRBJ2-1; no reliable D call. CDR1 and CDR2 (germline): LGHNA, YSLEER. V gave up 1 base and J gave up 8 bases, with 9 bases separating them. The CDR3 runs 13 residues. CDR3 DNA sequence: TGCGCCAGCAGCCAAGGGCAGGTGGATGAGCAGTTCTTC. Its translation: CASSQGQVDEQFF.

For the CDR3, the DNA is TGCGCCAGCAGCCAAGACGGGTTTAGCACTGAAGCTTTCTTT. Amino acids: CASSQDGFSTEAFF. The J gene is TRBJ1-1, the V gene TRBV4-3; unclear D gene. Germline-derived CDR1 and CDR2 are LGHNA and YSLEER. The CDR3 loop spans 14 amino acids. With 0 bases removed from V and 4 bases from J, the gap between germline ends came to 9 bases.

This clonotype was picked up many times. The J gene is TRBJ1-1, the V gene TRBV20-1; TRBD1 aligns across 7 bases. This CDR3 region has 13 residues. CDR1 and CDR2 (germline): DFQATT, SNEGSKA (reference sequence). V shed 0 bases and J 5 bases; nucleotides not matched to a gene: 3. CDR3 protein: CSARDPGGTEAFF. CDR3 DNA sequence: TGCAGTGCTAGAGATCCAGGGGGAACTGAAGCTTTCTTT.

This clonotype was seen repeatedly, ten times or more. This chain joins TRBV20-1 and TRBJ1-5; D gene uncertain. This CDR3 spans 15 amino acids. Trimming removed 3 bases from V and 0 bases from J, with 12 bases in between. Germline V gene lookup returns CDR1 DFQATT and CDR2 SNEGSKA (reference sequence). The CDR3, as DNA: TGCAGTGCTAGTCAGGAAACTTATAGCAATCAGCCCCAGCATTTT. Its protein product is CSASQETYSNQPQHF.

J is TRBJ1-4 and V is TRBV5-3; D is undetermined. TRBV5-3 is an open reading frame whose function is uncertain. CDR3 size: 14 residues. Trimming removed 9 bases from V and 8 bases from J, with 20 bases in between. CDR3: CAIGPGRLWEKLFF. The CDR3 DNA is TGTGCCATCGGCCCCGGGCGCCTCTGGGAAAAACTGTTTTTT.

This clonotype was recorded at least ten times. The V gene is TRBV5-6, the J gene TRBJ2-3; TRBD2 might be the D (6 bases). In germline, CDR1 is SGHDT, CDR2 YYEEEE. This CDR3 is built from 16 residues. Between the trimmed V and J ends, which lost 3 bases and 3 bases, there was a span of 17 bases. DNA of the CDR3: TGTGCCAGCAGCTCCACCCCGGAGGGAACAACAGATACGCAGTATTTT. Its translation is CASSSTPEGTTDTQYF.

The chain joins TRBV5-6 to TRBJ2-7; D is perhaps TRBD1 or TRBD2 (6 bases each). The V end was cut by 0 bases, the J end by 12 bases, with 25 bases between. The germline gives CDR1 SGHDT, CDR2 YYEEEE. The CDR3 is made up of 16 amino acids. The DNA for the CDR3 is TGTGCCAGCAGCTTGGCGGCTGGGGGGCCGACCTTCGAGGGGTACTTC. As protein: CASSLAAGGPTFEGYF.

This clonotype occurred a few times. The chain carries TRBV4-1 and TRBJ2-7; 9 nucleotides line up with TRBD1. Trimming removed 0 bases from V and 0 bases from J; junction bases left unmatched: 3. From germline, CDR1 is MGHRA and CDR2 YSYEKL. This CDR3 contains 16 residues. The CDR3 loop is CASSQDGQGSSYEQYF. Written as DNA, the CDR3 is TGCGCCAGCAGCCAAGATGGACAGGGGTCCTCCTACGAGCAGTACTTC.

The chain couples TRBV4-1 to TRBJ1-1; 11 bases match TRBD1. The CDR3 is made up of 14 amino acids. Germline V lookup: CDR1 MGHRA, CDR2 YSYEKL. V was pared by 2 bases and J by 11 bases, with 7 bases of the junction left unmatched. DNA for the CDR3: TGCGCCAGCAGCCAACAGGACAGGGGGCGGGAGGCTTTCTTT. Its protein product is CASSQQDRGREAFF.

This clonotype has ten or more counts. The chain combines TRBV20-1 with TRBJ2-3, with 7 bases aligning to TRBD1. Germline-derived CDR1 and CDR2 are DFQATT and SNEGSKA (reference sequence). V dropped 2 bases and J dropped 7; count of bases not matched to a gene: 12. The CDR3 has 15 residues. In DNA, the CDR3 is TGCAGTGCTAGACCCCAGGGGGTGGTGGGGAATACGCAGTATTTT. This gives the protein CSARPQGVVGNTQYF.

This clonotype came up many times. The V gene is TRBV10-3, the J gene TRBJ2-2, with D uncertain. Trimming removed 11 bases from V and 0 bases from J, with 7 bases in between. Looked up from germline, CDR1 is ENHRY and CDR2 is SYGVKD. The CDR3 runs to 12 residues. This CDR3 reads CAVHSNTGELFF. DNA for the CDR3: TGTGCCGTACACTCGAACACCGGGGAGCTGTTTTTT.

The table lists this clonotype with many counts. CDR3 loop: CASWRGTHEQYF. The CDR3 region has the DNA TGTGCCTCCTGGAGGGGGACCCACGAGCAGTACTTC. The chain couples TRBV6-2 or TRBV6-3 to TRBJ2-7; perhaps D is TRBD1 or TRBD2 (6 bases each). Trimming left V 11 bases short and J 5 bases short, with 16 bases between. CDR1 is MNHEY, CDR2 SVGEGT, per germline. The CDR3 has 12 residues.

This clonotype was seen a handful of times. The chain couples TRBV15 to TRBJ2-1; TRBD1 might be the D (5 bases). This CDR3 is 13 amino acids long. Germline values: CDR1 LNHNV, CDR2 YYDKDF (reference sequence). V was clipped by 7 bases and J by 3 bases, with 10 bases between them. The CDR3 DNA is TGTGCCACCATCCAGGGCGGCTACAATGAGCAGTTCTTC. This encodes CATIQGGYNEQFF.

This clonotype has ten or more counts. J is TRBJ2-3 and V is TRBV24-1; D is perhaps TRBD2 (6 bases). V gave up 7 bases and J gave up 3 bases, with 13 bases separating them. The CDR3 loop spans 14 amino acids. The germline CDR1 and CDR2 sequences are KGHDR and SFDVKD. The CDR3 here is CATSGGTFTDTQYF. The DNA for the CDR3 is TGTGCCACCAGCGGAGGGACCTTTACAGATACGCAGTATTTT.

This clonotype has at least ten counts. The chain links TRBV5-5 to TRBJ2-7; 7 positions agree with TRBD2. V trimming: 4 bases; J trimming: 2 bases; junction bases outside the gene matches: 6. CDR1 is SGHKS, CDR2 YYEKEE, per germline (reference sequence). The CDR3 sequence is 14 residues long. The CDR3 loop reads CASSLQGGPYEQYF. CDR3 sequence (DNA): TGTGCCAGCAGCCTTCAGGGAGGGCCCTACGAGCAGTACTTC. Drawing the rest from reference TRBV5-5 and TRBJ2-7, the complete variable domain is DAGVTQSPTHLIKTRGQQVTLRCSPISGHKSVSWYQQVLGQGPQFIFQYYEKEERGRGNFPDRFSARQFPNYSSELNVNALLLGDSALYLCASSLQGGPYEQYFGPGTRLTVT.

This clonotype has a count of ten or more. CDR3 coding DNA: TGTGCCAGCAGTCCCCCCGGGACATTATCCCTAAGCTCCTACGAGCAGTACTTC. It specifies CASSPPGTLSLSSYEQYF. This rearrangement joins TRBV2 to TRBJ2-7, with D maybe TRBD1 (6 bases). Germline CDR1 reads SNHLY; CDR2 reads FYNNEI. Trimming cost V 5 bases and J 0 bases, with 23 bases left between them. The CDR3 has 18 residues.

This clonotype was detected ten times or more. The chain links TRBV20-1 to TRBJ2-3; 10 nucleotides align to TRBD2. The V gene's germline CDR1 is DFQATT and CDR2 SNEGSKA (reference sequence). V trimming: 1 base; J trimming: 6 bases; junction bases outside the gene matches: 10. The CDR3 spans 16 residues. CDR3 region: CSARGLAGAAWDTQYF. The CDR3 DNA sequence: TGCAGTGCTAGAGGGCTAGCGGGGGCCGCTTGGGATACGCAGTATTTT.